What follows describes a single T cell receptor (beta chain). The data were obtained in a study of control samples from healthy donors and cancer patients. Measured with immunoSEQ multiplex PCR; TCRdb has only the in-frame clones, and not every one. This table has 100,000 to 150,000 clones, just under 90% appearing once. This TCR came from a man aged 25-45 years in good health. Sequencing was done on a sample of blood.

In DNA form, the CDR3 reads TGTGCCAGCAGCCAAGCTGGACCAGCCGGGGTCTATGGCTACACCTTC. The encoded protein is CASSQAGPAGVYGYTF. The gene calls are TRBV3-1 (or the pseudogene TRBV3-2) and TRBJ1-2; D not certain. V shed 1 base and J shed 4 bases, with 16 bases lying between them. The CDR3 is 16 residues long. CDR1 LGHDT and CDR2 YNNKEL come from the germline V gene (reference sequence).